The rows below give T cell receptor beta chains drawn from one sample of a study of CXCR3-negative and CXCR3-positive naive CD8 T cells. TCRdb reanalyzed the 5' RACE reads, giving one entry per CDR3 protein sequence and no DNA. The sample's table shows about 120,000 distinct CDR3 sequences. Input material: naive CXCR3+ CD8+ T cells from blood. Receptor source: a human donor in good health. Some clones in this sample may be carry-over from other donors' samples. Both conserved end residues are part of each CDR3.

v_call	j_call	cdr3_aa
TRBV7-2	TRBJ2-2	CASRSMGYGELFF
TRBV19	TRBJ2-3	CASSITNSPDTQYF
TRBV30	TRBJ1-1	CAWSPGTGVNTEAFF
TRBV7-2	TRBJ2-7	CASSLLADSSYEQYF
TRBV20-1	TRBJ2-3	CSAIRGSLAPTDTQYF
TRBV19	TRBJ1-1	CASKLSWGENTEAFF
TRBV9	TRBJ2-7	CASSVGLGTYEQYF
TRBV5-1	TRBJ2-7	CASSFGFLAGRYDEQYF
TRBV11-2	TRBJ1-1	CASSSHSGCAFF
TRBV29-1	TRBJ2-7	CSVEDKGGSDYEQYF
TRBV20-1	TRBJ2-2	CSVLASLTGELFF
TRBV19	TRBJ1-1	CASSIDSYTEAFF
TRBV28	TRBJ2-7	CASIPTRVHATYEQYF
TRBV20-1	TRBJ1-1	CSARWTGAKAFF
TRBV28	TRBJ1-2	CASSLPETGMYGYTF
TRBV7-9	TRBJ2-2	CAILLGLAENTGELFF
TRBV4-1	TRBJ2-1	CASSQLAGGNEQFF
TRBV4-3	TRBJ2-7	CASSPRGGSYEQYF
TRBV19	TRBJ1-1	CASSYGGTNEAFF
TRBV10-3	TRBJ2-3	CAISDGGVGSPITDTQYF
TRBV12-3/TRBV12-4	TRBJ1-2	CASSPSGTGGEGYTF
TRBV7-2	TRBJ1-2	CASSRMERGYTF
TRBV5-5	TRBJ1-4	CASSGGQGATNEKLFF
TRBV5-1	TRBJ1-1	CASSFGVFSGNTEAFF
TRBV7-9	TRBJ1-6	CASRAGSSYNSPLHF
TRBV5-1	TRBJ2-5	CASSPGYSEETQYF
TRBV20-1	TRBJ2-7	CSARPLRDRHYEQYF
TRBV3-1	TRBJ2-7	CASRLSDSYEQYF
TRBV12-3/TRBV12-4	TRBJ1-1	CASSSGGRSGDTEAFF
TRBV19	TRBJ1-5	CASSPEGAWSNQPQHF
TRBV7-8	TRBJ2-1	CASSLVGGAVNEQFF
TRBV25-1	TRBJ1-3	CASSEGSGNTIYF
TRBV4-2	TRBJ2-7	CASSLEALGQGAYEQYF
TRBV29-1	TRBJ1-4	CSVEVPGSNEKLFF
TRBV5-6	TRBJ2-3	CASSLQGVTQYF
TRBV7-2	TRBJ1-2	CASSPLVGGNYGYTF